This is a list of T cell receptor beta chains from one sample in a study of blood T cell repertoires in COVID-19. Profiling relied on immunoSEQ multiplex PCR, and the TCRdb table lists in-frame clones only, not all of them. The sample lists 130,000 to 150,000 clones, 70% to 90% occurring once. The sample taken for sequencing was peripheral blood. Every receptor here comes from a woman aged 55-69 years with COVID-19, enrolled during active disease. The CDR3 runs from the conserved cysteine through the conserved F or W. Fields, in order: clone size, D gene, V gene, J gene, CDR3 protein, CDR3 DNA. D genes are given only for firm matches. Not all rows give a size; the values are once, few, many and, for expanded clones, a class.

>.|TRBD1|TRBV2|TRBJ1-5
CASSYNRGSNQPQHF
TGTGCCAGCAGTTACAACAGGGGGAGCAATCAGCCCCAGCATTTT
>.|.|TRBV5-1|TRBJ2-7
CASSLGLGYEQYF
TGCGCCAGCAGCTTGGGACTAGGGTACGAGCAGTACTTC
>.|TRBD2|TRBV5-6|TRBJ2-7
CASSLGASGGYEQYF
TGTGCCAGCAGCTTGGGAGCTAGCGGGGGTTACGAGCAGTACTTC
>.|TRBD1|TRBV5-1|TRBJ2-1
CASSWDSPTYNEQFF
TGCGCCAGCAGCTGGGACAGTCCGACCTACAATGAGCAGTTCTTC
>.|TRBD1|TRBV24-1|TRBJ2-3
CATSDPHGDRGSYF
TGTGCCACCAGTGATCCCCATGGGGACAGGGGTTCGTATTTT
>.|.|TRBV18|TRBJ1-3
CASSPNPPDRTSGNTIYF
TGTGCCAGCTCACCAAACCCCCCGGACAGAACCTCTGGAAACACCATATATTTT
>.|TRBD1|TRBV7-3|TRBJ1-1
CASSLTRLQGKPEAFF
TGTGCCAGCAGCTTAACCCGGTTACAGGGGAAGCCTGAAGCTTTCTTT
>.|TRBD1|TRBV30|TRBJ2-3
CAWSPQGGTDTQYF
TGTGCCTGGAGCCCCCAGGGGGGCACAGATACGCAGTATTTT
>.|.|TRBV9|TRBJ2-7
CASSPGSAYEQYF
TGTGCCAGCAGCCCTGGCAGCGCGTACGAGCAGTACTTC
>.|.|TRBV20-1|TRBJ2-7
CSASIAAGGYEQYF
TGCAGTGCTAGTATAGCGGCCGGGGGTTACGAGCAGTACTTC
>.|TRBD2|TRBV15|TRBJ2-1
CATSRDLAALIYNEQFF
TGTGCCACCAGCAGAGATCTAGCGGCCCTGATTTACAATGAGCAGTTCTTC
>.|.|TRBV11-3|TRBJ2-7
CASSFGGTGSYEQYF
TGTGCCAGCAGTTTTGGGGGTACAGGGAGCTACGAGCAGTACTTC
>.|.|TRBV9|TRBJ2-3
CASSVEGHGGTDTQYF
TGTGCCAGCAGCGTAGAGGGGCACGGGGGAACAGATACGCAGTATTTT
>.|.|TRBV5-1|TRBJ1-1
CASSFTGTPNTEAFF
TGCGCCAGCAGCTTCACCGGGACACCAAACACTGAAGCTTTCTTT
>.|TRBD2|TRBV5-1|TRBJ2-7
CASSTGGRSYEQYF
TGCGCCAGCAGCACGGGGGGACGGTCCTACGAGCAGTACTTC
>.|TRBD2|TRBV4-1|TRBJ2-5
CASSHPLRGYQETQYF
TGCGCCAGCAGCCATCCCTTGCGGGGGTACCAAGAGACCCAGTACTTC
>.|.|TRBV5-8|TRBJ2-2
CASSPTVAGELFF
TGTGCCAGCAGCCCGACAGTCGCCGGGGAGCTGTTTTTT
>.|TRBD2|TRBV5-1|TRBJ2-3
CASSLAPSGGTDTQYF
TGCGCCAGCAGCTTGGCCCCTAGCGGGGGAACAGATACGCAGTATTTT
>once|TRBD2|TRBV18|TRBJ2-5
CASSPQRGWETQYF
TGTGCCAGCTCACCACAGCGGGGCTGGGAGACCCAGTACTTC
>.|TRBD1|TRBV11-3|TRBJ2-2
CASSSSRGQGYTGELFF
TGTGCCAGCAGCTCCAGTAGGGGACAGGGGTACACCGGGGAGCTGTTTTTT
>.|.|TRBV7-6|TRBJ1-1
CASSPGSGAEAFF
TGTGCCAGCAGCCCCGGGAGTGGGGCTGAAGCTTTCTTT
>once|.|TRBV4-3|TRBJ2-1
CASSQDHTSSYNEQFF
TGCGCCAGCAGCCAAGATCACACCAGCTCCTACAATGAGCAGTTCTTC
>.|TRBD1|TRBV6-1|TRBJ1-1
CASSEETGGTEAFF
TGTGCCAGCAGTGAAGAGACAGGGGGCACTGAAGCTTTCTTT
>.|.|TRBV14|TRBJ2-1
CASSQWSGDSYNEQFF
TGTGCCAGCAGCCAATGGTCGGGGGACTCCTACAATGAGCAGTTCTTC
>.|TRBD1|TRBV9|TRBJ1-2
CASSSPWDRSTSYGYTF
TGTGCCAGCAGCTCCCCATGGGACAGGTCTACTAGCTATGGCTACACCTTC
>.|TRBD1|TRBV6-2/TRBV6-3|TRBJ1-5
CASSYRGQGDQPQHF
TGTGCCAGCAGTTACCGGGGACAGGGGGATCAGCCCCAGCATTTT